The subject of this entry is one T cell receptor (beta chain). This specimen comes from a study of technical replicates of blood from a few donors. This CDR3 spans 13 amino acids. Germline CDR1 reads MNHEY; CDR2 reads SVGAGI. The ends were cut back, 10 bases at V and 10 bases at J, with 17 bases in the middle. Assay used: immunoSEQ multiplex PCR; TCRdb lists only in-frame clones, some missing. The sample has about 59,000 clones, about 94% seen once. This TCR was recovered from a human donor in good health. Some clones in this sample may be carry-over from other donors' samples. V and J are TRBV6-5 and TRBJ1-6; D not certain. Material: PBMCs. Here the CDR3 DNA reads TGTGCCACCACACTAGGAGCGGGCTCACCCCTCCACTTT. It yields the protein CATTLGAGSPLHF.